The subject of this entry is one T cell receptor beta chain. The data derive from a study of T cell responses to AZD1222 COVID-19 vaccine. CDR3 size: 15 residues. Germline V gene data show CDR1 as SEHNR and CDR2 as FQNEAQ (reference sequence). Trimming shortened V by 5 bases and J by 3 bases, and 15 bases separated the two germline ends. Some clones are missing from TCRdb's copy, which holds only in-frame ones; the method was immunoSEQ multiplex PCR. The sample lists 130,000 to 150,000 clones, 90% to 95% occurring once. Sequencing was performed on peripheral blood, taken on day 0 of AZD1222 vaccination. The chain has TRBV7-9 and TRBJ2-3; the D gene is possibly TRBD2 (7 bases). The sequence was obtained from an adult in good health. DNA for the CDR3: TGTGCCAGCAGCCGGGGGGCTAGCCAAACAGATACGCAGTATTTT. Translated, it gives CASSRGASQTDTQYF.